This TCR beta chain came from a study of cytomegalovirus exposure and HLA in healthy donors. The study, taken as a whole, reports: The listing of some 170 TCR beta chains classed them as cytomegalovirus-associated. Through in vitro validation, a few CMV-associated chains were shown to be specific for CMV antigens.

This CDR3 comprises 14 residues. V lost 3 bases, J lost 6 bases, and 8 bases stayed unmatched. Germline loops: CDR1 SQVTM, CDR2 ANQGSEA. On this clone itself: Its antigen remains unidentified.

The protocol was immunoSEQ multiplex PCR, while the TCRdb copy is restricted to in-frame clones and leaves out a portion. The sample holds 150,000 to 200,000 clones, about nine tenths seen once. The sequencing sample was made of PBMCs. This sequence joins TRBV29-1 and TRBJ2-7, with TRBD1 identical over 10 bases. The clonotype was recovered from a man younger than 35 in good health and CMV-seropositive. CDR3 bases: TGCAGCGTTGAGGGGGACAGGGGTGAAGGCGAGCAGTACTTC. It encodes CSVEGDRGEGEQYF.